Sequencing of this T cell receptor (beta chain) was carried out in a study of radiotherapy plus CTLA-4 blockade in lung cancer. Study-level background: Among enrolled patients, roughly 20% responded and about 30% achieved disease control.

As regards this clone: One end of the junction varies from germline; a read error may be responsible.

Germline CDR1 reads MNHNY; CDR2 reads SVGAGI (reference sequence). The CDR3 totals 15 residues. Only in-frame clones appear in the TCRdb table, and some are missing; sequencing was by immunoSEQ multiplex PCR. The sample shows about 59,000 clones, about 70% of them seen only once. Here the sequenced sample was peripheral blood, taken from a patient treated with radiotherapy plus ipilimumab. This TCR was sampled from a human donor with non-small cell lung cancer whose response to radiotherapy plus ipilimumab could not be evaluated. This sequence joins TRBV6-6 and TRBJ2-2, with 8 bases that match TRBD1. The CDR3: CASSGRTGNAGELFF. In DNA, the CDR3 is TGTGCCAGCAGTGGCCGGACAGGGAACGCCGGGGAGCTGTTTTTT.